This is a list of T cell receptor beta chains from one sample in a study of blood T cells in healthy people across ages. TCRdb ran MiXCR on the 5' RACE reads and lists one entry per CDR3 protein. The sample has approximately 900,000 distinct CDR3 sequences, about 27% seen once; the top ten hold 10% to 13%. A further study also used this sample, focusing on T cells of mothers and their children.

Sequencing input: blood. The source is a woman between 40 and 50 years old in good health. Both conserved end residues are part of each CDR3. Fields, in order: J gene, clone size, V gene, D gene, CDR3 protein, CDR3 DNA. D genes are given only for firm matches. Where a row states a size, it is once, few, many or the class of an expanded clone; other rows omit it.

>TRBJ2-2|NA|TRBV7-3|NA
CASSLRAGASGTGELFF
TGTGCCAGCAGCTTAAGGGCAGGGGCGTCGGGCACCGGGGAGCTGTTTTTT
>TRBJ2-2|few|TRBV5-1|NA
CASSLSTAGELFF
TGCGCCAGCAGCTTGAGTACCGCCGGGGAGCTGTTTTTT
>TRBJ1-4|NA|TRBV5-1|NA
CVSSVRGVNEKLFF
TGCGTCAGCAGCGTCAGAGGGGTTAATGAAAAACTGTTTTTT
>TRBJ1-5|NA|TRBV7-8|NA
CASSLGVSQPQHF
TGTGCCAGCAGCTTAGGGGTTTCCCAGCCCCAGCATTTT
>TRBJ1-1|NA|TRBV20-1|TRBD1
CSARGGSDRGAEAFF
TGCAGTGCTAGAGGGGGGTCCGACAGGGGCGCTGAAGCTTTCTTT
>TRBJ2-7|many|TRBV28|NA
CASSFFRGGYEQYF
TGTGCCAGCAGTTTTTTCAGGGGGGGATACGAGCAGTACTTC
>TRBJ2-1|many|TRBV20-1|TRBD1
CSARKGDRGWNEQFF
TGCAGTGCTCGCAAAGGAGACAGGGGGTGGAATGAGCAGTTCTTC
>TRBJ2-5|few|TRBV29-1|TRBD1
CSVVRQGARTETQYF
TGCAGCGTTGTAAGACAGGGGGCGCGTACGGAGACCCAGTACTTC
>TRBJ2-7|few|TRBV7-8|NA
CASSLATVSLTGSYEQYF
TGTGCCAGCAGCTTAGCTACTGTTTCCCTGACAGGCTCCTACGAGCAGTACTTC
>TRBJ2-7|many|TRBV7-2|TRBD2
CASSLAGGDRYEQYF
TGTGCCAGCAGCTTAGCGGGGGGGGACCGCTACGAGCAGTACTTC
>TRBJ1-6|NA|TRBV5-1|NA
CASSLWADGNSPLHF
TGCGCCAGCAGCTTGTGGGCGGACGGTAATTCACCCCTCCACTTT
>TRBJ2-5|many|TRBV20-1|NA
CSASRGQGYQETQYF
TGCAGTGCTAGTCGTGGCCAGGGGTACCAAGAGACCCAGTACTTC
>TRBJ2-2|NA|TRBV12-3/TRBV12-4|NA
CASSLGATGELFF
TGTGCCAGCAGTTTAGGGGCCACCGGGGAGCTGTTTTTT
>TRBJ1-2|many|TRBV7-2|NA
CASSSSRDYGYTF
TGTGCCAGCAGCTCGAGTAGAGACTATGGCTACACCTTC
>TRBJ2-1|few|TRBV27|NA
CASSLSDGGRDEQFF
TGTGCCAGCAGTTTATCGGACGGGGGCCGGGATGAGCAGTTCTTC
>TRBJ1-2|few|TRBV20-1|NA
CSARGDLLAYGYTF
TGCAGTGCTAGAGGGGACCTTCTCGCCTATGGCTACACCTTC
>TRBJ1-5|NA|TRBV28|NA
CASSFSENYSNQPQHF
TGTGCCAGCAGTTTTTCGGAAAATTATAGCAATCAGCCCCAGCATTTT
>TRBJ1-5|few|TRBV20-1|TRBD1
CSASYGTGGTQPQHF
TGCAGTGCTAGTTACGGGACAGGGGGCACTCAGCCCCAGCATTTT
>TRBJ2-7|NA|TRBV5-1|NA
CASRRLVSSYEQYF
TGCGCCAGCAGACGGCTAGTCAGCTCCTACGAGCAGTACTTC
>TRBJ2-1|NA|TRBV3-1|NA
CASSRRLAGGNEQFF
TGTGCCAGCAGCCGCCGACTAGCAGGGGGGAATGAGCAGTTCTTC
>TRBJ1-2|NA|TRBV6-2/TRBV6-3|NA
CASSSPRSANYGYTF
TGTGCCAGCAGTTCCCCCCGGTCGGCAAACTATGGCTACACCTTC
>TRBJ2-7|few|TRBV6-5|NA
CASSVQGKVYEQYF
TGTGCCAGCAGTGTCCAGGGGAAGGTCTACGAGCAGTACTTC
>TRBJ2-5|NA|TRBV12-3/TRBV12-4|NA
CASSGRAFQETQYF
TGTGCCAGCAGTGGCCGGGCCTTCCAAGAGACCCAGTACTTC
>TRBJ2-3|NA|TRBV28|TRBD2
CASSVTSGITDTQYF
TGTGCCAGCAGTGTGACTAGCGGAATCACAGATACGCAGTATTTT
>TRBJ1-2|NA|TRBV6-6|NA
CASSRRTDYTF
TGTGCCAGCAGTCGACGGACAGACTACACCTTC
>TRBJ2-2|NA|TRBV6-5|NA
CASSYRGPGRELFF
TGTGCCAGCAGTTACAGAGGACCCGGCCGGGAGCTGTTTTTT
>TRBJ2-7|NA|TRBV9|NA
CASSPGGNIYEQYF
TGTGCCAGCAGCCCTGGGGGGAATATCTACGAGCAGTACTTC
>TRBJ1-2|NA|TRBV29-1|NA
CSVAGANYGYTF
TGCAGCGTTGCAGGAGCTAACTATGGCTACACCTTC
>TRBJ1-4|few|TRBV6-6|NA
CASSYREGEKLFF
TGTGCCAGCAGTTACAGGGAAGGTGAAAAACTGTTTTTT
>TRBJ2-7|NA|TRBV6-2/TRBV6-3|TRBD1
CASSDRGSDEQYF
TGTGCCAGCAGTGACAGGGGAAGCGACGAGCAGTACTTC
>TRBJ2-6|many|TRBV15|NA
CATSAQVVSGANVLTF
TGTGCCACCAGCGCCCAGGTGGTCTCTGGGGCCAACGTCCTGACTTTC
>TRBJ2-3|NA|TRBV5-1|NA
CASSTGRGRTDTQYF
TGCGCCAGCAGCACAGGACGGGGACGCACAGATACGCAGTATTTT
>TRBJ1-2|many|TRBV7-3|NA
CASSLSGTANYGYTF
TGTGCCAGCAGCTTATCGGGGACCGCTAACTATGGCTACACCTTC
>TRBJ2-5|few|TRBV3-1|NA
CASRGGGREETQYF
TGTGCCAGCAGGGGCGGGGGCCGGGAGGAGACCCAGTACTTC
>TRBJ2-3|NA|TRBV7-7|NA
CASSLEGLDTQYF
TGTGCTAGCAGCTTAGAGGGTTTGGATACGCAGTATTTT
>TRBJ2-7|few|TRBV20-1|NA
CSAPRGSEQYF
TGCAGTGCTCCCCGGGGCAGCGAGCAGTACTTC